The entry below gives a single TCR beta chain sequence along with its context. Antigen: not known. This sample was taken from a study of CD8 T cells in Susac syndrome. Study in general: Eight or nine of the sequenced Susac syndrome patients were in remission, and 5 or 6 had active disease. Whole-study results and caveats: The CD4+ T cell repertoires of Susac syndrome were found to show no clonal expansion.

Reverse transcription of about 0.5 to 1 ug RNA used random hexamers. The amplification used immunoSEQ multiplex PCR on TCR beta CDR3; it spanned 54 Vbeta and 13 Jbeta. In TCRdb, the immunoSEQ multiplex PCR reads were re-called with MiXCR into one record per CDR3 protein. This sample has about 210,000 distinct CDR3 sequences, with roughly 93% found just once. CDR1 is SGHTA, CDR2 FQGNSA, per germline. The CDR3 loop spans 15 amino acids. V lost 5 bases to trimming and J lost 3 bases; unmatched junction nucleotides: 7. The diagnostic criteria were recently defined, and patients with Susac syndrome met them for definite or probable disease.

This chain connects TRBV7-2 to TRBJ2-7, with 10 bases identical to TRBD1. Sequenced input: CD4+ T cells from PBMCs. The source is a human donor with Susac syndrome. CDR3 residues: CASSLGTGERYEQYF. The CDR3 nucleotides read TGTGCCAGCAGCCTAGGGACAGGGGAACGCTACGAGCAGTACTTC.